This TCR beta chain was recovered during a study of blood T cell repertoires in COVID-19. Looking at the study overall: The United States, Italy and Spain were the sources of the acute and convalescent COVID-19 samples. T cells, B-cell-depleted T cells, or PBMCs supplied cDNA or gDNA.

The CDR3 has 16 residues. The V end was cut by 4 bases, the J end by 0 bases, with 12 bases between. The germline gives CDR1 LGHNA, CDR2 YNFKEQ. Authors' analysis steps: How many nucleated cells were present was estimated from reference gene primer amplification. Method: immunoSEQ multiplex PCR; TCRdb's copy keeps in-frame clones and lacks some. V and J calls and clone size come straight from that table; D and trimming were deduced from the DNA. In the table there are hundreds of thousands of clones, approximately 83% of which are singletons. In assigning cohorts, the study relied on participant-reported clinical history.

V usage is TRBV4-2 and J usage is TRBJ1-4, with D possibly being TRBD1 (5 bases). The clonotype comes from a woman aged 55-69 years who had recovered from COVID-19. The material sequenced was PBMCs or T cells enriched from blood (not recorded which). The CDR3: CASSPGDGTTNEKLFF. The CDR3 nucleotides are TGTGCCAGCAGCCCGGGGGACGGGACAACTAATGAAAAACTGTTTTTT.